This TCR beta chain was profiled in a study of radiotherapy plus CTLA-4 blockade in lung cancer. Study-wide results and caveats: In blood, TCR clones derived from the tumor expanded after radiotherapy plus ipilimumab.

This clone was seen only once. What it recognizes is unknown. The repertoire was sequenced with immunoSEQ multiplex PCR; TCRdb's copy has only in-frame clones and lacks some. The table lists around 50,000 clones, 70% to 90% of them singletons, with around 17% in the top ten. Germline loops: CDR1 LGHNA, CDR2 YNFKEQ. This CDR3 has 18 residues. The sample consisted of peripheral blood, taken from a patient treated with radiotherapy plus ipilimumab. The clonotype originates from a human donor with non-small cell lung cancer that progressed on radiotherapy plus ipilimumab. Some clones in this sample may be carry-over from other donors' samples. The chain has TRBV4-2 and TRBJ2-5, with 7 positions matching TRBD2. With the DNA end fitting TRBJ2-7 better, the J assignment may be wrong. CDR3 loop: CASSRETLSREISYEQYF. The DNA for the CDR3 is TGTGCCAGCAGCCGCGAAACTCTCTCGCGGGAGATATCCTACGAGCAGTACTTC.